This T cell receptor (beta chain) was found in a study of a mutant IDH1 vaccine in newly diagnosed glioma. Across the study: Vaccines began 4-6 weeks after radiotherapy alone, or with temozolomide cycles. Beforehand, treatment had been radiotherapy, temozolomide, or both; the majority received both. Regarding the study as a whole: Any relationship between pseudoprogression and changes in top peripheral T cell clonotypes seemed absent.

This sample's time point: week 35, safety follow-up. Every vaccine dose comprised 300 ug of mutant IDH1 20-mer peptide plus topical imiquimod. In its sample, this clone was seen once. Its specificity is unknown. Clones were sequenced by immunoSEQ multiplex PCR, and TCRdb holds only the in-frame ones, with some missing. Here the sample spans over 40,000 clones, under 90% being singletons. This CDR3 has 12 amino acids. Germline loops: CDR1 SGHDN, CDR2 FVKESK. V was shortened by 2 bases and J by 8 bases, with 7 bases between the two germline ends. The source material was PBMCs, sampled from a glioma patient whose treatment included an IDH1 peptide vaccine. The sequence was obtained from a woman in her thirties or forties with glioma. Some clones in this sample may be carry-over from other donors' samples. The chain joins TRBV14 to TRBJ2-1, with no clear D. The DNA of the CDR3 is TGTGCCAGCAGCCAATTCATCCATGAGCAGTTCTTC. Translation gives CASSQFIHEQFF.